The 6 T cell receptor beta chains in this list originate from one sample, sequenced in a study of radiotherapy plus CTLA-4 blockade in lung cancer (dated by TCRdb to 2017 to 2018). The library was obtained by the immunoSEQ multiplex PCR assay. TCRdb took over this immuneACCESS table, retaining in-frame rearrangements with V and J assigned. Such tables are incomplete; in checked studies, under half of the missing clones stem from an unresolved V gene, and the remainder is unexplained. This sample is represented by 70,000 to 100,000 clones; 70% to 90% of them were singletons. The ten most abundant clones make up approximately 2.2% of the sample. Sequencing used peripheral blood, obtained from a patient treated with radiotherapy plus ipilimumab. These receptors all stem from a human donor with non-small cell lung cancer who had a partial response to radiotherapy plus ipilimumab.

V is TRBV4-1 and J is TRBJ1-3; D remains unclear. Germline CDR1 MGHRA, CDR2 YSYEKL. The V end lost 0 bases, the J end lost 2 bases, and 8 bases lay between the germline ends. This CDR3 comprises 15 residues. CDR3 loop: CASSQDREPGNTIYF. The CDR3 DNA is TGCGCCAGCAGCCAAGATCGCGAGCCTGGAAACACCATATATTTT.

The chain has TRBV9 and TRBJ2-4; TRBD1 might be the D (5 bases). Germline V gives CDR1 SGDLS, CDR2 YYNGEE. The CDR3 is made up of 15 amino acids. V was trimmed by 1 base and J by 1 base, leaving 9 bases between them. In nucleotides, the CDR3 is TGTGCCAGCAGCGTAAAGGGGAACGCCAAAAACATTCAGTACTTC. It codes for CASSVKGNAKNIQYF.

The chain has TRBV2 and TRBJ1-5, with a tentative D call TRBD1 (6 bases). Between the trimmed V and J ends, which lost 3 bases and 3 bases, there was a span of 21 bases. The CDR3 totals 18 residues. Looked up from germline, CDR1 is SNHLY and CDR2 is FYNNEI. CDR3: CASSEGWGGALYNQPQHF. The CDR3 DNA reads TGTGCCAGCAGTGAGGGATGGGGGGGGGCGCTATACAATCAGCCCCAGCATTTT.

The rearrangement links TRBV27 to TRBJ2-3, with D tentatively TRBD1 (6 bases). CDR1 and CDR2 from the germline V gene are MNHEY and SMNVEV (reference sequence). This CDR3 is 15 amino acids long. V was pared by 3 bases and J by 0 bases, with 10 bases between. CDR3 sequence reads: CASSFAQGSTDTQYF. The CDR3 DNA reads TGTGCCAGCAGTTTTGCGCAGGGGAGCACAGATACGCAGTATTTT.

This clone was recorded once. The chain joins TRBV7-9 to TRBJ2-5, with 12 bases lining up with TRBD2. With 5 bases clipped from V and 7 bases from J, the junction kept 11 bases outside the gene matches. The CDR3 extends over 16 amino acids. Germline loops: CDR1 SEHNR, CDR2 FQNEAQ (reference sequence). The CDR3 region is CASSPGLAGSLGTQYF. CDR3 DNA sequence: TGTGCCAGCAGCCCAGGACTAGCGGGATCTTTAGGGACCCAGTACTTC.

V usage is TRBV28 and J usage is TRBJ1-2; weak D call: TRBD1 (5 bases). The ends were cut back, 6 bases at V and 6 bases at J, with 14 bases in the middle. The CDR3 is made up of 13 amino acids. Germline V gene sequence: CDR1 MDHEN, CDR2 SYDVKM. CDR3 region: CASSLGGVNGYTF. In DNA form, the CDR3 reads TGTGCCAGCAGCCTCGGGGGAGTCAATGGCTACACCTTC.